The 7 T cell receptor beta chains below come from one sample, sequenced in a study of blood T cell repertoires in COVID-19. The data were produced by immunoSEQ multiplex PCR, yet TCRdb's version contains in-frame clones alone and is incomplete. The sample has 300,000 to 400,000 clones, around 90% seen once. Sequencing used PBMCs or T cells enriched from blood (not recorded which). All receptors come from a man aged 25 to 40 who had recovered from COVID-19.

This chain links TRBV5-6 with TRBJ2-5; tentatively, D is TRBD2 (6 bases). The CDR3 runs to 15 residues. The germline V gene has CDR1 SGHDT and CDR2 YYEEEE. V lost 1 base to trimming and J lost 5 bases, with 15 bases between them. DNA for the CDR3: TGTGCCAGCAGCTTGTACCTTCCGGGGAGGGAGACCCAGTACTTC. Translating it yields CASSLYLPGRETQYF.

The chain uses TRBV5-6 and TRBJ1-4; D unclear. V was pared by 1 base and J by 5 bases, with 9 bases between. Germline V gene sequence: CDR1 SGHDT, CDR2 YYEEEE. The CDR3 runs to 14 residues. CDR3 protein: CASSLRYWNEKLFF. The CDR3 DNA sequence: TGTGCCAGCAGCTTGCGGTATTGGAATGAAAAACTGTTTTTT.

The chain uses TRBV28 and TRBJ1-5, with 9 nucleotides matching TRBD1. V gave up 6 bases and J gave up 5 bases; unmatched junction bases: 5. The CDR3 is 14 residues long. The V gene's germline CDR1 is MDHEN and CDR2 SYDVKM. The CDR3 protein is CASRQTGGDQPQHF. The DNA for the CDR3 is TGTGCCAGCAGGCAGACAGGGGGGGATCAGCCCCAGCATTTT. The variable domain in full, completed from reference TRBV28 and TRBJ1-5, reads DVKVTQSSRYLVKRTGEKVFLECVQDMDHENMFWYRQDPGLGLRLIYFSYDVKMKEKGDIPEGYSVSREKKERFSLILESASTNQTSMYLCASRQTGGDQPQHFGDGTRLSIL.

The genes are TRBV4-1 and TRBJ2-7; TRBD1 agrees at 7 bases. The germline V gene has CDR1 MGHRA and CDR2 YSYEKL. V trimming: 1 base; J trimming: 2 bases; junction bases outside the gene matches: 8. The CDR3 is 16 amino acids. The CDR3, as DNA: TGCGCCAGCAGCCAAGCCGGGACAGACCTACCCTACGAGCAGTACTTC. It encodes CASSQAGTDLPYEQYF.

A single count supports this clone. CDR3 loop: CASSRVTSGGLSGANVLTF. The DNA for the CDR3 is TGTGCCAGCAGCCGCGTGACTAGCGGGGGACTCTCTGGGGCCAACGTCCTGACTTTC. The chain couples TRBV14 to TRBJ2-6; 12 bases map to TRBD2. The trim removed 4 bases at V and 0 bases at J, leaving 7 bases unmatched. This CDR3 contains 19 residues. CDR1 and CDR2 (germline): SGHDN, FVKESK.

The chain couples TRBV18 to TRBJ1-1, with D possibly matching TRBD1 (5 bases). This CDR3 contains 15 residues. Trimming took 5 bases from V and 1 from J, leaving 14 bases between them. The germline V gene encodes CDR1 KGHSH and CDR2 LQKENI. The CDR3 region has the DNA TGTGCCAGCTCAGCCGTACCGGGGGGGAACACTGAAGCTTTCTTT. It yields the protein CASSAVPGGNTEAFF.

This clone was picked up a small number of times. The chain combines TRBV5-1 with TRBJ2-5, with D possibly being TRBD1 (6 bases). Germline CDR1 is SGHRS and CDR2 is YFSETQ. V gave up 4 bases and J gave up 5 bases, with 21 bases separating them. The CDR3 totals 16 residues. The CDR3 here is CASSDASGARRETQYF. CDR3 nucleotides: TGCGCCAGCAGCGACGCCTCAGGGGCCCGTCGGGAGACCCAGTACTTC.